This is a list of T cell receptor beta chains from one sample in a study of regulatory T cells in long-lasting Graves disease. Each CDR3 protein is one row after TCRdb ran MiXCR on the multiplex PCR reads. The sample records 650,000 to 700,000 distinct CDR3 sequences, about 30% being singletons. Sample: peripheral blood mononuclear cells (PBMCs), taken when the disease was refractory, from a patient treated with antithyroid drugs. The receptor set was obtained from a female donor with Graves disease. CDR3s include the opening cysteine and the closing phenylalanine or tryptophan. D genes are given only for firm matches. Clone size is shown for a subset of rows, as once, few, many or a class of expanded clone.

J gene: TRBJ2-7
V gene: TRBV18
clone size: few
D gene: -
CDR3 DNA: TGTGCCAGCTCACCATCGTTACCAGACGAGCAGTACTTC
CDR3 protein: CASSPSLPDEQYF

J gene: TRBJ2-5
V gene: TRBV7-3
clone size: -
D gene: -
CDR3 DNA: TGTGCCAGAGATAAAGGCGGGGAGACCCAGTACTTC
CDR3 protein: CARDKGGETQYF

J gene: TRBJ1-1
V gene: TRBV10-2
clone size: few
D gene: -
CDR3 DNA: TGCGCCAGCAGTGATGCCGCGTGGGGTGAAGCTTTCTTT
CDR3 protein: CASSDAAWGEAFF

J gene: TRBJ2-7
V gene: TRBV6-2/TRBV6-3
clone size: many
D gene: -
CDR3 DNA: TGTGCCAGCAGGGAGGGGGCGCATTCCGGGGAGCAGTACTTC
CDR3 protein: CASREGAHSGEQYF

J gene: TRBJ2-7
V gene: TRBV18
clone size: few
D gene: -
CDR3 DNA: TGTGCCAGCTCACCACGACAGGCAATGAACGAGCAGTACTTC
CDR3 protein: CASSPRQAMNEQYF

J gene: TRBJ1-1
V gene: TRBV20-1
clone size: few
D gene: -
CDR3 DNA: TGCAGTGCTAGAGGAATGGCAGGGAGGCTTCCTGAAGCTTTCTTT
CDR3 protein: CSARGMAGRLPEAFF

J gene: TRBJ1-1
V gene: TRBV20-1
clone size: many
D gene: -
CDR3 DNA: TGCAGTGCTAGGGGGGGGAACACTGAAGCTTTCTTT
CDR3 protein: CSARGGNTEAFF

J gene: TRBJ2-7
V gene: TRBV10-2
clone size: few
D gene: -
CDR3 DNA: TGCGCCAGCAGTGAATCTGGTGTGGGGGCTCGGTCCTACGAGCAGTACTTC
CDR3 protein: CASSESGVGARSYEQYF

J gene: TRBJ1-3
V gene: TRBV6-5
clone size: -
D gene: -
CDR3 DNA: TGTGCCAGCAGTTACAGGAGACGGAGATCTGGAAACACCATATATTTT
CDR3 protein: CASSYRRRRSGNTIYF

J gene: TRBJ2-5
V gene: TRBV6-1
clone size: once
D gene: -
CDR3 DNA: TGTGCCAGCACCAGTTCAACTTGGCAAGAGACCCAGTACTTC
CDR3 protein: CASTSSTWQETQYF

J gene: TRBJ1-6
V gene: TRBV30
clone size: few
D gene: TRBD1
CDR3 DNA: TGTGCCTGGAGAAACCGGGACAGGGTGACTTCACCCCTCCACTTT
CDR3 protein: CAWRNRDRVTSPLHF

J gene: TRBJ2-7
V gene: TRBV20-1
clone size: -
D gene: -
CDR3 DNA: TGCAGTGCTAGAGATCAAGCGGGCCTGCCGCTCGAGCAGTACTTC
CDR3 protein: CSARDQAGLPLEQYF

J gene: TRBJ1-6
V gene: TRBV6-1
clone size: -
D gene: -
CDR3 DNA: TGTGCCAGCAGTGAAGAGGGTCGGCAGGGCTCCTATAATTCACCCCTCCACTTT
CDR3 protein: CASSEEGRQGSYNSPLHF

J gene: TRBJ1-3
V gene: TRBV12-3/TRBV12-4
clone size: -
D gene: TRBD1
CDR3 DNA: TGTGCCAGCAGGCCGGGACAGGAGGAAGGAAACACCATATATTTT
CDR3 protein: CASRPGQEEGNTIYF

J gene: TRBJ2-5
V gene: TRBV7-9
clone size: many
D gene: -
CDR3 DNA: TGTGCCAGCAGTTCCGGTGGAAAAGAGACCCAGTACTTC
CDR3 protein: CASSSGGKETQYF

J gene: TRBJ2-1
V gene: TRBV20-1
clone size: -
D gene: TRBD2
CDR3 DNA: TGCAGTGCTAGAGATCCGCTGGGACTAGTCAGCTCCTACAATGAGCAGTTCTTC
CDR3 protein: CSARDPLGLVSSYNEQFF

J gene: TRBJ1-2
V gene: TRBV7-9
clone size: -
D gene: -
CDR3 DNA: TGTGCCACAGCAGACGTCAGATCTAACTATGGCTACACCTTC
CDR3 protein: CATADVRSNYGYTF

J gene: TRBJ2-5
V gene: TRBV7-9
clone size: -
D gene: -
CDR3 DNA: TGTGCCAGCAGCTTAGGGGAGGGGGCTACGAGAGAGACCCAGTACTTC
CDR3 protein: CASSLGEGATRETQYF

J gene: TRBJ1-2
V gene: TRBV28
clone size: -
D gene: -
CDR3 DNA: TGTGCCAGCAGCCTCGGAGGGCAGGGCGAGAATGGCTACACCTTC
CDR3 protein: CASSLGGQGENGYTF

J gene: TRBJ2-1
V gene: TRBV6-2/TRBV6-3
clone size: -
D gene: TRBD2
CDR3 DNA: TGTGCCAGCAGTATCCGGACTAGCGGGGGGAATGAGCAGTTCTTC
CDR3 protein: CASSIRTSGGNEQFF

J gene: TRBJ2-5
V gene: TRBV5-1
clone size: few
D gene: -
CDR3 DNA: TGCGCCAGCCGCCCAGCTAGAGGAGAGACCCAGTACTTC
CDR3 protein: CASRPARGETQYF

J gene: TRBJ2-5
V gene: TRBV20-1
clone size: few
D gene: -
CDR3 DNA: TGCAGTGCTAGAGGAGGACTACCAGAGACCCAGTACTTC
CDR3 protein: CSARGGLPETQYF